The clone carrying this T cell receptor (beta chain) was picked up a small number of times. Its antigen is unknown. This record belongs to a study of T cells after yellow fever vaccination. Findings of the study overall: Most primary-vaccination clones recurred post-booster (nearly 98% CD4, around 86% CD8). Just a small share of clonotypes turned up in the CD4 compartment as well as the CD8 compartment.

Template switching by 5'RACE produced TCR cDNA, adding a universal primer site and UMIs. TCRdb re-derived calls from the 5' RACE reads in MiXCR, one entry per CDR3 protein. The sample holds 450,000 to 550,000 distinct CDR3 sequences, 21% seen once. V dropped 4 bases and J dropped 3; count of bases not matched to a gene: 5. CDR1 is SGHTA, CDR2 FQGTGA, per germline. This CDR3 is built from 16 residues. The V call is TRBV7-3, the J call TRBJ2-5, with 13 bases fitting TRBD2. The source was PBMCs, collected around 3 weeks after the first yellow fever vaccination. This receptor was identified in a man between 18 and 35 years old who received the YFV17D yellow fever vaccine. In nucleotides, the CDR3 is TGTGCCAGCAGCTCAACAGGACTAGCGGGGGAAGAGACCCAGTACTTC. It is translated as CASSSTGLAGEETQYF.